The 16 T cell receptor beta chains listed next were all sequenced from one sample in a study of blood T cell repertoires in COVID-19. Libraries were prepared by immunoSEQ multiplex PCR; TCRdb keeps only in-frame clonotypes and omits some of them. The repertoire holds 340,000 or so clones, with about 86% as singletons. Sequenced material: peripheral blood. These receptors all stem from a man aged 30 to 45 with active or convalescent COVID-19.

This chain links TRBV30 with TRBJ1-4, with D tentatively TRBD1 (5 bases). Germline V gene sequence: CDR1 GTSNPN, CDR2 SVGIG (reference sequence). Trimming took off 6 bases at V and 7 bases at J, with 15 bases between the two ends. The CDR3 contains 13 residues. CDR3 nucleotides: TGTGCCTGCGCCGGAGAAAGGGGTGAAAAACTGTTTTTT. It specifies CACAGERGEKLFF.

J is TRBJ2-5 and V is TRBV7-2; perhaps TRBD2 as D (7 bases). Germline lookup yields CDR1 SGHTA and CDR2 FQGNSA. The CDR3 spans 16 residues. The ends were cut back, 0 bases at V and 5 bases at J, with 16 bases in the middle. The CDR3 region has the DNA TGTGCCAGCAGCTTAGCTCGGGGGGCGTGGGATGAGACCCAGTACTTC. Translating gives CASSLARGAWDETQYF.

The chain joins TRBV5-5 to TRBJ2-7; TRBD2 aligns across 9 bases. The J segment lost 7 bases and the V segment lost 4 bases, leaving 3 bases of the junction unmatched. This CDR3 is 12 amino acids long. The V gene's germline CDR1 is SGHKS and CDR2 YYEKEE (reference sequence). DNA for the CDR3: TGTGCCAGCAGCCCTAGCGGGGAGGAGCAGTACTTC. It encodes CASSPSGEEQYF.

The CDR3 loop reads CASSQGRVKSGYTF. As DNA, the CDR3 is TGCGCCAGCAGCCAAGGCAGGGTGAAAAGTGGCTACACCTTC. The J gene is TRBJ1-2, the V gene TRBV4-1; D is perhaps TRBD1 (5 bases). Germline V lookup: CDR1 MGHRA, CDR2 YSYEKL. V shed 1 base and J shed 7 bases, with 13 bases lying between them. This CDR3 region has 14 residues.

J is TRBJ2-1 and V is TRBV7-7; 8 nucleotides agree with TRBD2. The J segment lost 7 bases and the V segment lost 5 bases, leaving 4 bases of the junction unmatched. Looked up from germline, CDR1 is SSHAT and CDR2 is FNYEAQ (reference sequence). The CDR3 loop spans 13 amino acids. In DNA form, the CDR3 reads TGTGCCAGCAGCACCGGACTAGCTAATGAGCAGTTCTTC. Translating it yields CASSTGLANEQFF.

CDR3: CASTLWGLAGPETQYF. CDR3 nucleotide sequence: TGTGCCAGCACCCTCTGGGGGCTAGCGGGGCCCGAGACCCAGTACTTC. The chain is built from TRBV28 and TRBJ2-5; 9 nucleotides match TRBD2. V trimming: 7 bases; J trimming: 5 bases; junction bases outside the gene matches: 14. The germline CDR1 and CDR2 sequences are MDHEN and SYDVKM. This CDR3 has 16 residues.

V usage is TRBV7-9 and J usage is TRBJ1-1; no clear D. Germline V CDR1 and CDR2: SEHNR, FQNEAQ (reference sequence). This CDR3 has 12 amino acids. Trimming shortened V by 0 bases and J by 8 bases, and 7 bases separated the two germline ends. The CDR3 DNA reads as TGTGCCAGCAGCTTAGCGGGGAGAGAAGCTTTCTTT. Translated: CASSLAGREAFF.

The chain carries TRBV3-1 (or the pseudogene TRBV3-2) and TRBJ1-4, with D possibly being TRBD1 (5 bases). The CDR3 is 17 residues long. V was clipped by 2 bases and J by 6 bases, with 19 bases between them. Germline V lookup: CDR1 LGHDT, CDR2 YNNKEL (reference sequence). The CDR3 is CASSQPFRGTRDEKLFF. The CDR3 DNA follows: TGTGCCAGCAGCCAACCTTTCCGTGGGACTCGGGATGAAAAACTGTTTTTT.

CDR3 bases: TGCAGCGTTGAATCGGACAACGACGAAAAACTGTTTTTT. As protein: CSVESDNDEKLFF. The J gene is TRBJ1-4, the V gene TRBV29-1, with a weak D call TRBD1 (5 bases). With 2 bases removed from V and 8 bases from J, the gap between germline ends came to 12 bases. CDR1 and CDR2 (germline): SQVTM, ANQGSEA. The CDR3 extends over 13 amino acids. Full variable domain (remainder filled in from reference TRBV29-1 and TRBJ1-4): SAVISQKPSRDICQRGTSLTIQCQVDSQVTMMFWYRQQPGQSLTLIATANQGSEATYESGFVIDKFPISRPNLTFSTLTVSNMSPEDSSIYLCSVESDNDEKLFFGSGTQLSVL.

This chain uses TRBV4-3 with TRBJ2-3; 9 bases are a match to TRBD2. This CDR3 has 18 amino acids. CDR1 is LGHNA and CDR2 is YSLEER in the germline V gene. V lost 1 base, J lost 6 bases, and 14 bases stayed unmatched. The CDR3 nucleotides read TGCGCCAGCAGCCAAGTGGGGAGGAGCGGGGGGTATGGTGATACGCAGTATTTT. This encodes CASSQVGRSGGYGDTQYF.

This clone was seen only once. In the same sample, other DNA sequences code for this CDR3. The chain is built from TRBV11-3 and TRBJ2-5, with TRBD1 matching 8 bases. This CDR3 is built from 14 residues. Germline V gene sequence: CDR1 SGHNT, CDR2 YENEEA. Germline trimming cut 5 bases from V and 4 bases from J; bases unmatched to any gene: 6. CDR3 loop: CASSLQGAGETQYF. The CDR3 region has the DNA TGTGCCAGCAGCCTTCAGGGGGCGGGAGAGACCCAGTACTTC.

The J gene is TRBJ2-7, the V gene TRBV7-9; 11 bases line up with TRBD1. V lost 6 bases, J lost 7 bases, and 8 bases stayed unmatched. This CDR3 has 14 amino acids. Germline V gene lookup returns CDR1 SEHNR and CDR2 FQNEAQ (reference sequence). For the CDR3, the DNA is TGTGCCAGCAGTCGCGGGACAGGGGGGTCTGAGCAGTACTTC. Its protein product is CASSRGTGGSEQYF.

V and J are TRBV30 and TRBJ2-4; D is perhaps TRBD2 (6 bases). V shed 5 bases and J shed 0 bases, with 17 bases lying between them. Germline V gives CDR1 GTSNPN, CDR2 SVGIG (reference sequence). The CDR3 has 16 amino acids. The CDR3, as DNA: TGTGCCTGGTCCGTGGGGGGAGCCATAGCCAAAAACATTCAGTACTTC. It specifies CAWSVGGAIAKNIQYF.

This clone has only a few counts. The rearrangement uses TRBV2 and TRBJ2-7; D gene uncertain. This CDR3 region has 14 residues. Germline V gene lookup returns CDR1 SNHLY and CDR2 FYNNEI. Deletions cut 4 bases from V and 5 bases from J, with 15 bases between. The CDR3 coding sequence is TGTGCCAGCAGTGGTCTCCGCAGTTTCCACGAGCAGTACTTC. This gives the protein CASSGLRSFHEQYF.

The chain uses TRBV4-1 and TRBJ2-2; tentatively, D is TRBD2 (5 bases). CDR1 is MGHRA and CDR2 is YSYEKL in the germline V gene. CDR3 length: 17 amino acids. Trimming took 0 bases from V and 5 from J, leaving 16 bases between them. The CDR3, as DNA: TGCGCCAGCAGCCAAGAAGGAGGAGGCCTACTGACCGGGGAGCTGTTTTTT. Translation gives CASSQEGGGLLTGELFF.

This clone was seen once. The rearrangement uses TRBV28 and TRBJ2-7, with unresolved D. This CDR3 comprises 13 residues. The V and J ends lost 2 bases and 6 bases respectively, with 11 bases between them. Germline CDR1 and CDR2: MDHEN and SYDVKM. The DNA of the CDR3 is TGTGCCAGCAGTTTACGCGTTGGTGGCGAGCAGTACTTC. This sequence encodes CASSLRVGGEQYF.